A selection of T cell receptor beta chains follows, all from one sample in a study of blood T cell repertoires in COVID-19. The repertoire was sequenced with immunoSEQ multiplex PCR; TCRdb's copy has only in-frame clones and lacks some. The sample records roughly 240,000 clones, about 91% being singletons. The sequenced sample was PBMCs or T cells enriched from blood (not recorded which). These receptor sequences come from a woman aged 25 to 39 with acute COVID-19. CDR3s include the opening cysteine and the closing phenylalanine or tryptophan. The D gene is left open where the match is weak. For some rows the clone size is stated as once, few or many, or as a class when expanded; others skip it.

>TRBJ1-4|TRBD1|-|TRBV27
TGTGCCAGCAGTTCGCCGGGACAGGGTGGGGAAAAACTGTTTTTT
CASSSPGQGGEKLFF
>TRBJ1-1|-|-|TRBV10-2
TGCGCCAGCAGTGCTTCGTTAGAGACTGAAGCTTTCTTT
CASSASLETEAFF
>TRBJ2-3|TRBD1|once|TRBV7-8
TGTGCCAGCACCGCGGACAGGATTACCACAGATACGCAGTATTTT
CASTADRITTDTQYF
>TRBJ1-2|TRBD1|-|TRBV27
TGTGCCAGCAAGGACGGGACAGGGTGGGGCTACACCTTC
CASKDGTGWGYTF
>TRBJ1-2|-|once|TRBV5-1
TGCGCCAGCAGCTTGGAAGGGGCAGGACAAGCTAACTATGGCTACACCTTC
CASSLEGAGQANYGYTF
>TRBJ2-5|TRBD2|-|TRBV6-1
TGTGCCAGCAGTGAAGTTGATCTAGCGGGGGACTTAGGGGAGACCCAGTACTTC
CASSEVDLAGDLGETQYF
>TRBJ2-1|TRBD2|-|TRBV30
TGTGCAGCAACTAGCGGCTCCTACAATGAGCAGTTCTTC
CAATSGSYNEQFF
>TRBJ2-7|-|-|TRBV6-2/TRBV6-3
TGTGCCAGCAGTTACGGTACGGTCTCCGAGCAGTACTTC
CASSYGTVSEQYF
>TRBJ1-2|-|-|TRBV9
TGTGCCAGCAGCGTAGGTGGGGCTGGCTACACCTTC
CASSVGGAGYTF
>TRBJ2-1|-|-|TRBV19
TGTGCCAGTAGTGCTCTTGATGGAGGTGAGCAGTTCTTC
CASSALDGGEQFF
>TRBJ2-7|-|-|TRBV7-9
TGTGCCAGCAGGCCCACAGGCGCAGGCGATTACGAGCAGTACTTC
CASRPTGAGDYEQYF
>TRBJ2-1|-|-|TRBV2
TGTGCCAGCAGCAACCCTGCTAGAACCCTAGGGCAGTTCTTC
CASSNPARTLGQFF
>TRBJ2-1|TRBD1|-|TRBV3-1/TRBV3-2
TGTGCCAGCAGCCAGGGACAGGGTGACAATGAGCAGTTCTTC
CASSQGQGDNEQFF
>TRBJ2-7|TRBD2|-|TRBV7-9
TGTGCCAGCAGCCCGGGGGGAATCTCCACCTACGAGCAGTACTTC
CASSPGGISTYEQYF
>TRBJ1-2|-|-|TRBV4-3
TGCGCCAGCAGCCCAAATTTAGGACAGCGTCGGGCCTATGGCTACACCTTC
CASSPNLGQRRAYGYTF
>TRBJ1-3|TRBD1|-|TRBV4-2
TGTGCCAGCAGCCAACCGGGGACAGGGACTGGAAACACCATATATTTT
CASSQPGTGTGNTIYF